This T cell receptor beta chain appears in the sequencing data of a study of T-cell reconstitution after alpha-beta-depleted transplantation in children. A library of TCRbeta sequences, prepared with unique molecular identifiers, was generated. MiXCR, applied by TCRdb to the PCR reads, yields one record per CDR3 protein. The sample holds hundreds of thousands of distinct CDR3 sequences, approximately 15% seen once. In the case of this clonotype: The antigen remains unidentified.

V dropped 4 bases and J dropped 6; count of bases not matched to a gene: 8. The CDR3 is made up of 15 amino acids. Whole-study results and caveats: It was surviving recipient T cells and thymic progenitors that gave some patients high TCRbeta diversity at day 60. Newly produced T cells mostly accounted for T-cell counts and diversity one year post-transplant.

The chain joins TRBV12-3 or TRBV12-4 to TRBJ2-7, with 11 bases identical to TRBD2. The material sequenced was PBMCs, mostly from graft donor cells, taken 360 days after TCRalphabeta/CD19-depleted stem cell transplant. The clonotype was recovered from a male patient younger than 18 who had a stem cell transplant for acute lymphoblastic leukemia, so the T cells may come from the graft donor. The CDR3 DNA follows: TGTGCCAGCAGTTCCCTTAGCGGGAGGGCCTTCGAGCAGTACTTC. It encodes CASSSLSGRAFEQYF.